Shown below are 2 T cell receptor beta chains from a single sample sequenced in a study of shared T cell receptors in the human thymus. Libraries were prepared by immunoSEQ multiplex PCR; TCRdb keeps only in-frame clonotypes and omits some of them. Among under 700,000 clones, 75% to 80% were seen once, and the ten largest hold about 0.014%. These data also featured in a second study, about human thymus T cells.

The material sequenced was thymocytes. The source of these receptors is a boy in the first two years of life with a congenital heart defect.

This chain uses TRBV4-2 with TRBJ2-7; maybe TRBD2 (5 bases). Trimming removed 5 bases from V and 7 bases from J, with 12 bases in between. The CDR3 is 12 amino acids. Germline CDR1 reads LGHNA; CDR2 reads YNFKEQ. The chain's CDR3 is CASSARTHEQYF. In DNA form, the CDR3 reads TGTGCCAGCAGCGCCAGGACTCATGAGCAGTACTTC.

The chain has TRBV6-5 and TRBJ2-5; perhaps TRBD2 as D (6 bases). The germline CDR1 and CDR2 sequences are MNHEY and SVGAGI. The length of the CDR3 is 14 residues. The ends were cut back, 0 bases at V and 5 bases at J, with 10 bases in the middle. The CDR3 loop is CASSYSGGWETQYF. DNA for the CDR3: TGTGCCAGCAGTTACTCGGGGGGTTGGGAGACCCAGTACTTC.